This is a list of T cell receptor beta chains from one sample in a study of blood T cell repertoires in COVID-19. Repertoires were generated with immunoSEQ multiplex PCR, while TCRdb's copy carries only in-frame clones and drops some. The sample has fewer than 200,000 clones; around 76% are singletons. The sequencing input was peripheral blood. These receptors were taken from a woman aged 45-60 years with active or convalescent COVID-19. Both conserved end residues are part of each CDR3. The D gene is left open where the match is weak. Not every row has a clone size; where given, it reads once, few, many or a size class.

TGTGCCAGCAGCTGGGACTTTGCGGAGACCCAGTACTTC CASSWDFAETQYF . TRBV11-2 . TRBJ2-5
TGTGCCAGCAGCGTCGAATCAGGGGGCGTGGGTCAGCCCCAGCATTTT CASSVESGGVGQPQHF . TRBV7-9 TRBD1 TRBJ1-5
TGTGCCAGCAGCTTAGATTCCAGGGAGCAGTTCTTC CASSLDSREQFF . TRBV7-9 . TRBJ2-1
TGTGCCAGCAGTTCTCAGGGCCGCCAAGAGACCCAGTACTTC CASSSQGRQETQYF . TRBV7-9 . TRBJ2-5
TGTGCCAGCAGCTTAAGGGCCGGGACAGCTATAGATACGCAGTATTTT CASSLRAGTAIDTQYF . TRBV7-2 TRBD1 TRBJ2-3
TGCAGCGTTGATCGAGGGCCCGGGGAGCTGTTTTTT CSVDRGPGELFF . TRBV29-1 . TRBJ2-2
TGTGCCAGCAGTTACTTAGGAGGGAGCACTGAAGCTTTCTTT CASSYLGGSTEAFF once TRBV6-5 . TRBJ1-1
TGCGCCAGCAGCCCCAGCGGACAGTCAGGGCGGAATGGCTACACCTTC CASSPSGQSGRNGYTF once TRBV4-3 . TRBJ1-2
TGTGCCAGCAGTTATCACCTTGGACAGGGGCGCGATGGCTACACCTTC CASSYHLGQGRDGYTF . TRBV6-2/TRBV6-3 TRBD1 TRBJ1-2
TGTGCCAGCAGCCAAGTGGGGCACTCTGGAAACACCATATATTTT CASSQVGHSGNTIYF . TRBV3-1/TRBV3-2 . TRBJ1-3
TGTGCCAGCAGCTTAGTTGGCCGAACAACTAATGAAAAACTGTTTTTT CASSLVGRTTNEKLFF once TRBV7-8 . TRBJ1-4